This T cell receptor beta chain was recorded in a study of response to subunit inactivated influenza vaccine. Using its own MiXCR run on the RT-PCR reads, TCRdb lists one record per CDR3 protein. The table has about 780,000 distinct CDR3 sequences, about 18% seen once. Study-wide points: Each seasonal flu vaccination may recruit only limited new T cells, authors suggested.

This clonotype was seen at least ten times. Its antigen is not known. Germline V CDR1 and CDR2: LGHNA, YSLEER. The CDR3 runs to 16 residues. The J segment lost 1 base and the V segment lost 2 bases, leaving 1 base of the junction unmatched. Sequenced material: PBMCs from blood, taken about 5 days after vaccination. The receptor was isolated from a man aged 50 or older who received an inactivated influenza vaccine. The chain recombines TRBV4-3 with TRBJ2-1; 11 bases agree with TRBD2. The CDR3 sequence is CASSQLAGGSYNEQFF. CDR3 bases: TGCGCCAGCAGCCAACTAGCGGGAGGTTCCTACAATGAGCAGTTCTTC.